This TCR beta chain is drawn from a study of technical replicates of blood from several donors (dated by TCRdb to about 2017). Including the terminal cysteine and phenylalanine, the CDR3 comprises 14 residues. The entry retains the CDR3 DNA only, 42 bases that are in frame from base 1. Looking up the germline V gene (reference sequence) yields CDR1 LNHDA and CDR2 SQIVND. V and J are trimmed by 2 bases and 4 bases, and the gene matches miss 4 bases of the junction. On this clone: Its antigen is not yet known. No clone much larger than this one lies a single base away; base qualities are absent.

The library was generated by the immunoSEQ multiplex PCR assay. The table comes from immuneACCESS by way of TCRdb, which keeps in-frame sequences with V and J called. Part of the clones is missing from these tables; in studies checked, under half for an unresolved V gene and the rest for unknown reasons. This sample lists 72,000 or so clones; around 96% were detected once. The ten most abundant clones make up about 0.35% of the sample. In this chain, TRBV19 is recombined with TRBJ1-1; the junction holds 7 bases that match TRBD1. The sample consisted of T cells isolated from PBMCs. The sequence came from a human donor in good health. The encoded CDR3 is CASSIKQGSTEAFF. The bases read TGTGCCAGTAGTATAAAACAGGGGTCCACTGAAGCTTTCTTT.